This paragraph reports one TCR beta chain. The CDR3 loop spans 15 amino acids. CDR1 MNHNS and CDR2 SASEGT come from the germline V gene. The V and J ends lost 4 bases and 8 bases respectively, with 17 bases between them. The data were obtained in a study of Tregs in tolerant kidney transplant recipients. This table comes from immunoSEQ multiplex PCR, and its TCRdb copy is limited to in-frame clones, with some not included. The top ten clones hold over 0.5% of a sample with fewer than 150,000 clones, around 94% of them seen once. The sample comprised CD4+ T cells from blood. The chain links TRBV6-1 to TRBJ1-4; the D gene is possibly TRBD1 (5 bases). This clonotype was sampled from a human donor in good health. Written as DNA, the CDR3 is TGTGCCAGCAGTGTAGGGGCAGGGATCGGGGAAAAACTGTTTTTT. Protein sequence: CASSVGAGIGEKLFF.